Below are 2 T cell receptor beta chains sequenced from a single sample in a study of control samples from healthy donors and cancer patients. TCRdb's copy holds only in-frame clones and misses some; the assay was immunoSEQ multiplex PCR. In the table there are 130,000 to 150,000 clones, around 94% of which are singletons. Sequenced input: PBMCs. The receptors were sampled from a man in his 60s with colorectal cancer.

The V gene is TRBV6-6, the J gene TRBJ2-7, with D possibly TRBD1 on 5 matching bases. This CDR3 contains 14 residues. In germline, CDR1 is MNHNY, CDR2 SVGAGI (reference sequence). V lost 6 bases to trimming and J lost 0 bases, with 12 bases between them. CDR3 sequence reads: CASSYRSSSYEQYF. The CDR3 DNA sequence: TGTGCCAGCAGCTACAGGTCTAGCTCCTACGAGCAGTACTTC.

For this clone: At one end, the junction sequence differs from germline, possibly due to a read error. The CDR3 protein is CASRSSGNTIYF. The CDR3 region has the DNA TGTGCCAGCAGGTCCTCTGGGAACACCATATATTTT. The J gene is TRBJ1-3, the V gene TRBV11-2; unclear D gene. The germline gives CDR1 SGHAT, CDR2 FQNNGV. The CDR3 totals 12 residues.